The clone carrying this T cell receptor beta chain turned up a few times. The antigen is undetermined. Sequencing targeted expressed TCRB transcripts, as all isolated RNA had been reverse transcribed. Clones were read by immunoSEQ multiplex PCR, and TCRdb kept only the in-frame ones, dropping some. The sample contains 600,000 or so clones, around an eighth of which appear only once. This sample was taken from a study of beta chain features in type 1 diabetes. On the study more broadly: Examination spanned over 85,000,000 sorted cells from all samples. Whole-study findings and limits: Shorter TCRB CDR3s, moderately but significantly so, were found in Type 1 diabetes patients in all four CD4+ subsets. The study found fewer insertions and more deletions at VDJ junctions in type 1 diabetes patients. Naive, central memory and regulatory TCRB repertoires appeared more similar among patients than healthy donors. Any HLA-type effect on TCRB rearrangement remained unresolved here.

V was cut by 2 bases and J by 3 bases, with 10 bases left in between. CDR3 length equals 14 residues. The germline CDR1 and CDR2 sequences are SGHNT and YYREEE (reference sequence). The chain combines TRBV5-4 with TRBJ2-3; maybe TRBD1 (6 bases). The specimen sequenced was naive CD4+ T cells from blood. The clonotype comes from a man aged 30-40 years with type 1 diabetes. Here the CDR3 reads CASSFTGKTDTQYF. CDR3 DNA: TGTGCCAGCAGCTTTACAGGGAAAACAGATACGCAGTATTTT.